What follows are 18 T cell receptor beta chains derived from one specimen sequenced in a study of post-analysis software for immune sequencing data. Study-wide findings and caveats: With TRBV5-6, TRBV5-1 and TRBV20-1 included, about five TRBV segments were more frequent in patients than in controls.

Unique molecular identifiers were built into the TCR beta cDNA libraries. TCRdb fed the PCR reads into MiXCR, producing one record per CDR3 protein. The table includes hundreds of thousands of distinct CDR3 sequences, roughly 50% detected once. The antigens these receptors bind are not known. Sequencing used blood. The receptors come from a girl aged 10 to 17 with multiple sclerosis.

The chain combines TRBV5-1 with TRBJ2-3; D may correspond to TRBD1 or TRBD2 (6 bases each). This CDR3 has 13 residues. Germline V gene data show CDR1 as SGHRS and CDR2 as YFSETQ. The germline V and J ends were trimmed by 9 bases and 2 bases, with 13 bases remaining between them. CDR3 loop: CATQRGDTDTQYF. In DNA form, the CDR3 reads TGCGCCACCCAGAGGGGGGACACAGATACGCAGTATTTT.

The J gene is TRBJ2-5, the V gene TRBV6-5; tentatively, D is TRBD1 or TRBD2 (7 bases each). This CDR3 contains 14 residues. Deletions cut 6 bases from V and 5 bases from J, with 16 bases between. CDR1 and CDR2 (germline): MNHEY, SVGAGI. The CDR3 region is CASSQRDSRETQYF. The CDR3 nucleotides read TGTGCCAGCAGCCAGCGGGACAGTCGGGAGACCCAGTACTTC.

This clonotype was seen only a few times. J is TRBJ2-7 and V is TRBV5-1; tentative D call: TRBD2 (5 bases). The CDR3 is 13 residues long. Trimming shortened V by 0 bases and J by 9 bases, and 13 bases separated the two germline ends. The germline V gene has CDR1 SGHRS and CDR2 YFSETQ. CDR3: CASSLDEGRRQYF. In nucleotides, the CDR3 is TGCGCCAGCAGCTTGGATGAAGGGAGAAGGCAGTACTTC.

The rearrangement joins TRBV5-1 to TRBJ2-6; D unresolved. CDR3 length: 17 amino acids. With 4 bases removed from V and 0 bases from J, the gap between germline ends came to 14 bases. Germline V lookup: CDR1 SGHRS, CDR2 YFSETQ. The CDR3 protein is CASSPNVQYSGANVLTF. The DNA for the CDR3 is TGCGCCAGCAGCCCCAACGTCCAGTACTCTGGGGCCAACGTCCTGACTTTC.

The chain uses TRBV12-5 and TRBJ1-1; D may be TRBD1 (5 bases). The germline V and J ends were trimmed by 2 bases and 4 bases, with 17 bases remaining between them. Germline V CDR1 and CDR2: LGHNT, FRNRAP. CDR3 size: 16 residues. In DNA form, the CDR3 reads TGTGCTAGTGGTTTGCCACCTACTAAGGGGCGCACTGAAGCTTTCTTT. Its protein is CASGLPPTKGRTEAFF. Full variable domain (missing parts from reference TRBV12-5 and TRBJ1-1): DARVTQTPRHKVTEMGQEVTMRCQPILGHNTVFWYRQTMMQGLELLAYFRNRAPLDDSGMPKDRFSAEMPDATLATLKIQPSEPRDSAVYFCASGLPPTKGRTEAFFGQGTRLTVV.

The rearrangement uses TRBV4-1 and TRBJ1-5, with TRBD1 as a possible D gene (5 bases). This CDR3 is built from 19 residues. V was clipped by 1 base and J by 1 base, with 20 bases between them. Germline V gives CDR1 MGHRA, CDR2 YSYEKL. CDR3 region: CASSQVRQGERRSNQPQHF. The CDR3 nucleotides are TGCGCCAGCAGCCAAGTACGGCAGGGAGAGCGTAGGAGCAATCAGCCCCAGCATTTT.

V and J are TRBV15 and TRBJ1-1, with D unresolved. This CDR3 region has 13 residues. The germline gives CDR1 LNHNV, CDR2 YYDKDF (reference sequence). Trimming took off 0 bases at V and 6 bases at J, with 8 bases between the two ends. Here the CDR3 reads CATSRDRPPEAFF. CDR3 bases: TGTGCCACCAGCAGAGATCGACCACCTGAAGCTTTCTTT. The whole variable domain, remainder taken from reference TRBV15 and TRBJ1-1, is DAMVIQNPRYQVTQFGKPVTLSCSQTLNHNVMYWYQQKSSQAPKLLFHYYDKDFNNEADTPDNFQSRRPNTSFCFLDIRSPGLGDTAMYLCATSRDRPPEAFFGQGTRLTVV.

The chain couples TRBV20-1 to TRBJ1-2; TRBD1 matches 12 bases. CDR1 is DFQATT, CDR2 SNEGSKA, per germline (reference sequence). The CDR3 extends over 15 amino acids. V dropped 1 base and J dropped 4; count of bases not matched to a gene: 4. CDR3 nucleotide sequence: TGCAGTGCTAGAGCAGGGACAGGGGGCATCTATGGCTACACCTTC. Protein: CSARAGTGGIYGYTF.

As concerns this clonotype: The junction differs from germline at one of its ends, possibly a read error. V is TRBV12-3 or TRBV12-4 and J is TRBJ1-1; weak D call: TRBD1 (5 bases). This CDR3 region has 13 residues. CDR3 region: CASSWDPNTEAFF. The CDR3, as DNA: TGTGCCAGCAGTTGGGACCCTAACACTGAAGCCTTCTTT.

This sequence joins TRBV19 and TRBJ2-1; 9 bases are shared with TRBD2. TRBJ2-7 matches the DNA end more closely, so the J call is doubtful. CDR1 LNHDA and CDR2 SQIVND come from the germline V gene (reference sequence). The CDR3 consists of 15 residues. The CDR3 region is CASSISGSSYNEQYF. For the CDR3, the DNA is TGTGCCAGTAGTATTAGCGGGAGCTCCTACAATGAGCAGTACTTC.

The V and J genes are TRBV2 and TRBJ1-5; D gene uncertain. CDR1 and CDR2 from the germline V gene are SNHLY and FYNNEI. V gave up 1 base and J gave up 6 bases, with 10 bases separating them. The CDR3 runs 14 residues. CDR3 sequence: CASSEDKGAQPQHF. The CDR3 nucleotides read TGTGCCAGCAGTGAAGACAAGGGAGCTCAGCCCCAGCATTTT.

The genes are TRBV29-1 and TRBJ2-1; 9 bases align to TRBD2. The germline gives CDR1 SQVTM, CDR2 ANQGSEA. V lost 1 base, J lost 4 bases, and 8 bases stayed unmatched. The CDR3 is 16 amino acids. The CDR3: CSVEAASGISYNEQFF. CDR3 DNA: TGCAGCGTTGAAGCGGCTAGCGGGATATCTTACAATGAGCAGTTCTTC.

The rearrangement links TRBV5-5 to TRBJ2-1, with 7 bases identical to TRBD1. The CDR3 covers 13 residues. Germline V CDR1 and CDR2: SGHKS, YYEKEE (reference sequence). After removal of 5 bases from V and 6 bases from J, the junction contained 5 bases not matched to a gene. This CDR3 reads CASRNRDSNEQFF. The CDR3 DNA reads TGTGCCAGCAGGAACCGGGACAGCAATGAGCAGTTCTTC.

This chain joins TRBV19 and TRBJ1-4; a possible D gene is TRBD1 (5 bases). Germline loops: CDR1 LNHDA, CDR2 SQIVND (reference sequence). The CDR3 sequence is 14 residues long. V was pared by 4 bases and J by 4 bases, with 10 bases between. The CDR3 region is CASSTDSFNEKLFF. The CDR3, as DNA: TGTGCCAGTAGTACCGACAGCTTTAATGAAAAACTGTTTTTT. Together with reference TRBV19 and TRBJ1-4, the CDR3 gives the full variable domain: DGGITQSPKYLFRKEGQNVTLSCEQNLNHDAMYWYRQDPGQGLRLIYYSQIVNDFQKGDIAEGYSVSREKKESFPLTVTSAQKNPTAFYLCASSTDSFNEKLFFGSGTQLSVL.

This clonotype has more than one count but fewer than ten. The V call is TRBV20-1, the J call TRBJ2-3; 8 nucleotides agree with TRBD2. Per germline, CDR1 DFQATT and CDR2 SNEGSKA (reference sequence). With V trimmed by 1 base and J by 6 bases, 9 bases remained unmatched. CDR3 length equals 15 residues. The CDR3 DNA reads as TGCAGTGCTAGAGTATCCGGGAGGGCCCCCGATACGCAGTATTTT. Translating it yields CSARVSGRAPDTQYF.

The chain is built from TRBV4-1 and TRBJ2-2; perhaps TRBD2 as D (5 bases). Germline lookup yields CDR1 MGHRA and CDR2 YSYEKL. V was shortened by 3 bases and J by 5 bases, with 13 bases between the two germline ends. The CDR3 spans 15 residues. The CDR3 DNA sequence: TGCGCCAGCAGCCACCTCGGGAAGGAAACCGGGGAGCTGTTTTTT. Translated, it gives CASSHLGKETGELFF.

This clonotype was counted only a few times. A junction end diverges from the germline sequence, so it may reflect a read error. The V gene is TRBV3-1, the J gene TRBJ1-2; 7 bases align to TRBD1. In germline, CDR1 is LGHDT, CDR2 YNNKEL (reference sequence). CDR3 length: 14 residues. The CDR3 coding sequence is TGTGCCAGCGCCCCAGGGGGGGAACGACATGGCCACACCTTC. This encodes CASAPGGERHGHTF.

This clonotype showed up just a few times. The rearrangement joins TRBV20-1 to TRBJ2-7; TRBD2 matches at 7 bases. V lost 3 bases to trimming and J lost 2 bases; unmatched junction nucleotides: 7. This CDR3 spans 14 amino acids. From germline, CDR1 is DFQATT and CDR2 SNEGSKA (reference sequence). The CDR3 region is CSARDPSGPYEQYF. CDR3 DNA sequence: TGCAGTGCTAGGGACCCTAGCGGACCCTACGAGCAGTACTTC.